A selection of T cell receptor beta chains follows, all from one sample in a study of shared clonotypes between healthy human individuals. TCRdb's table, derived via immunoSEQ multiplex PCR, lists solely in-frame clones and lacks some. The sample has around 1,000,000 clones, approximately 75% seen once; the top ten hold 0.89%. Sequences were obtained from memory CD4+ T cells from PBMCs. These receptors were obtained from a man in his late teens or twenties in good health. Some clones in this sample may be carry-over from other donors' samples. Both conserved end residues are part of each CDR3. The D gene is left open where the match is weak. Not all rows give a size; the values are once, few, many and, for expanded clones, a class.

>.|.|TRBJ2-2|TRBV9
TGTGCCAGCAGCGTATTAGCCACCGGGGAGCTGTTTTTT
CASSVLATGELFF
>.|TRBD1|TRBJ1-2|TRBV28
TGTGCCAGCAGTCCCAGGACAGGGAACTATGGCTACACCTTC
CASSPRTGNYGYTF
>.|.|TRBJ2-5|TRBV30
TGTGCCTGGAGTGTTGGAATGGACCTAGCTTCGACCCAGTACTTC
CAWSVGMDLASTQYF
>.|.|TRBJ1-4|TRBV9
TGTGCCAGCAGCGTAGAAGGTGGAGGGTGGGAAAAACTGTTTTTT
CASSVEGGGWEKLFF
>.|.|TRBJ1-3|TRBV14
TGTGCCAGCAGCCAAGAGCTGTTGGCTGGAAACACCATATATTTT
CASSQELLAGNTIYF
>.|.|TRBJ1-2|TRBV4-2
TGTGCCAGCAGCCAAGGGGAACCTGAGGTTAGATTAGGCTACACCTTC
CASSQGEPEVRLGYTF
>many|TRBD1|TRBJ1-2|TRBV25-1
TGTGCCAGCAGTGCAGGGACAGACCACTATGGCTACACCTTC
CASSAGTDHYGYTF
>.|.|TRBJ2-1|TRBV5-4
TGTGCCAGCAGCGTTTCAGGGGTCCAATACAATGAGCAGTTCTTC
CASSVSGVQYNEQFF
>.|.|TRBJ2-3|TRBV19
TGTGCCAGTAGGGGGAAGGCAGATACGCAGTATTTT
CASRGKADTQYF
>.|TRBD2|TRBJ2-1|TRBV4-1
TGCGCCAGCAGCCAAGTCGGCCTAGCGGGATACAATGAGCAGTTCTTC
CASSQVGLAGYNEQFF